This is a list of T cell receptor beta chains from one sample in a study of Ad26.COV2.S vaccination and SARS-CoV-2 variants. Clones were sequenced by immunoSEQ multiplex PCR, and TCRdb holds only the in-frame ones, with some missing. Of over 400,000 clones in the sample, 89% are singletons; the top ten hold 2.5% to 3%. Sequenced here: peripheral blood, sampled in a trial of Ad26.COV2.S vaccine versus placebo. Source of these receptors: a person between 18 and 65 years old who received the Ad26.COV2.S COVID-19 vaccine or a placebo. CDR3s leave out the opening cysteine and the closing phenylalanine or tryptophan. Each record gives: J gene, V gene, CDR3 protein.

J gene: TRBJ1-2
V gene: TRBV9
CDR3 protein: ASSADFAGINYGYT

J gene: TRBJ1-1
V gene: TRBV29-1
CDR3 protein: SVEGTMNTEAF

J gene: TRBJ2-5
V gene: TRBV5-1
CDR3 protein: ASSSLPGYGQETQY

J gene: TRBJ2-2
V gene: TRBV2
CDR3 protein: ASSGVGVANTGELF

J gene: TRBJ2-3
V gene: TRBV25-1
CDR3 protein: ASRDRTNTDTQY

J gene: TRBJ2-7
V gene: TRBV5-1
CDR3 protein: ASSLLGDYEQY

J gene: TRBJ1-4
V gene: TRBV4-1
CDR3 protein: ASSQMGRNEKLF

J gene: TRBJ2-7
V gene: TRBV7-9
CDR3 protein: ASSFQGIQQY

J gene: TRBJ1-1
V gene: TRBV6-5
CDR3 protein: ASSWGQLWATEAF

J gene: TRBJ2-7
V gene: TRBV6-2/TRBV6-3
CDR3 protein: ASSIPLAQGYEQY

J gene: TRBJ2-5
V gene: TRBV9
CDR3 protein: ASSVGGQGRLFQY

J gene: TRBJ2-5
V gene: TRBV20-1
CDR3 protein: SATWGETQY

J gene: TRBJ2-3
V gene: TRBV5-1
CDR3 protein: ASSAGADSSTDTQY

J gene: TRBJ1-2
V gene: TRBV6-6
CDR3 protein: ASSYRVENYGYT

J gene: TRBJ1-3
V gene: TRBV28
CDR3 protein: ASSSWTGRNSGNTIY

J gene: TRBJ1-3
V gene: TRBV6-5
CDR3 protein: ASSYKTGVGNTIY

J gene: TRBJ1-1
V gene: TRBV7-9
CDR3 protein: ASSLYSVGRSVWTEAF

J gene: TRBJ1-1
V gene: TRBV29-1
CDR3 protein: SVETQSGAEAF

J gene: TRBJ2-5
V gene: TRBV7-9
CDR3 protein: ASSRGQHETQY

J gene: TRBJ2-6
V gene: TRBV25-1
CDR3 protein: ASSDFRDSGANVLT

J gene: TRBJ2-5
V gene: TRBV15
CDR3 protein: ATSRDAGLGETQY

J gene: TRBJ2-2
V gene: TRBV4-3
CDR3 protein: ASSQARVGNMPGELF

J gene: TRBJ2-1
V gene: TRBV27
CDR3 protein: ASSIGLAADEQF

J gene: TRBJ2-1
V gene: TRBV4-3
CDR3 protein: ASSPGGSSYNEQF

J gene: TRBJ2-3
V gene: TRBV24-1
CDR3 protein: ATSDHPGTGIADTQY

J gene: TRBJ2-3
V gene: TRBV6-2/TRBV6-3
CDR3 protein: ASSSSGGAGGTQY

J gene: TRBJ2-3
V gene: TRBV4-1
CDR3 protein: ASSQPWSRSTDTQY

J gene: TRBJ2-7
V gene: TRBV5-1
CDR3 protein: ASSLAHTGGEQY

J gene: TRBJ2-1
V gene: TRBV9
CDR3 protein: ASSVAGDTGPGEDNEQF

J gene: TRBJ2-3
V gene: TRBV5-1
CDR3 protein: ASSLALAGVTDTQY

J gene: TRBJ1-2
V gene: TRBV13
CDR3 protein: ASSLGEDRFTYGYT

J gene: TRBJ1-5
V gene: TRBV7-2
CDR3 protein: ASSLVGGQPQH

J gene: TRBJ1-6
V gene: TRBV2
CDR3 protein: ASSVTGGNSPLH

J gene: TRBJ2-1
V gene: TRBV14
CDR3 protein: ASSRTGPLYNEQF

J gene: TRBJ1-4
V gene: TRBV10-3
CDR3 protein: AISESGEKLF

J gene: TRBJ1-2
V gene: TRBV7-9
CDR3 protein: ASSLRRGDNSNYGYT

J gene: TRBJ1-5
V gene: TRBV7-2
CDR3 protein: ASSLGDSYQPQH

J gene: TRBJ2-1
V gene: TRBV5-1
CDR3 protein: ASSLGARENEQF

J gene: TRBJ2-4
V gene: TRBV7-2
CDR3 protein: ASSFLNKNIQY

J gene: TRBJ2-7
V gene: TRBV28
CDR3 protein: ASRTASATFSYEQY

J gene: TRBJ1-6
V gene: TRBV4-2
CDR3 protein: ASSQVGPRGLGLGPLH

J gene: TRBJ2-5
V gene: TRBV5-4
CDR3 protein: ASSLDLAGAGRY

J gene: TRBJ1-1
V gene: TRBV7-2
CDR3 protein: ASSPRQGRITEAF

J gene: TRBJ2-1
V gene: TRBV6-7
CDR3 protein: ASSNSGRRHNEQF

J gene: TRBJ2-2
V gene: TRBV7-2
CDR3 protein: ASSQSGRPGELF

J gene: TRBJ2-1
V gene: TRBV7-9
CDR3 protein: ASSLVAGGGYNEQF

J gene: TRBJ1-5
V gene: TRBV28
CDR3 protein: ASSLSWTGGNQPQH

J gene: TRBJ2-2
V gene: TRBV4-2
CDR3 protein: ASSQGTLNTGELF

J gene: TRBJ1-4
V gene: TRBV5-4
CDR3 protein: ASSQGAEKLF

J gene: TRBJ1-1
V gene: TRBV7-3
CDR3 protein: ASSRLNRGQTEAF

J gene: TRBJ1-1
V gene: TRBV7-2
CDR3 protein: ASSYMAAENTEAF

J gene: TRBJ1-5
V gene: TRBV5-1
CDR3 protein: ASSWDPGGQPQH

J gene: TRBJ1-3
V gene: TRBV13
CDR3 protein: ASRTGENTIY

J gene: TRBJ1-1
V gene: TRBV7-2
CDR3 protein: ASSSYSTGAEAF

J gene: TRBJ1-5
V gene: TRBV5-1
CDR3 protein: ASSLGSNQPQH

J gene: TRBJ2-6
V gene: TRBV28
CDR3 protein: ASKVGFDSGANVLT

J gene: TRBJ2-1
V gene: TRBV7-2
CDR3 protein: ASSPTGTRNEQF